Here is one T cell receptor (beta chain) with its context. Its antigen is as yet unknown. Averaging approximately 0.11 L, one heparinised blood draw was given by each donor. These data originate in a study of beta chain features in type 1 diabetes. Whole-study findings and limits: Whatever favoring of shorter templates PCR might show would apply equally to patients and controls. More deletions and fewer insertions at VDJ junctions were found in patients with type 1 diabetes.

CDR1 MDHEN and CDR2 SYDVKM come from the germline V gene. Losses at the gene ends were 6 bases for V and 5 bases for J; bases not matched to a gene: 8. The CDR3 runs 15 residues. Investigators reverse transcribed all isolated RNA, so they sequenced expressed TCRB transcripts. Mean read depth for naive, central memory and regulatory T cell samples was approximately 3.57 million reads. Data came from immunoSEQ multiplex PCR; TCRdb stores just in-frame clones and leaves some out. The sample holds about 150,000 clones, about 10% seen once. The sample was central memory CD4+ T cells from blood. The chain has TRBV28 and TRBJ1-4, with TRBD1 matching over 8 bases. The TCR was taken from a man between 18 and 29 years old in good health. The CDR3 protein is CASSVGGQANEKLFF. DNA of the CDR3: TGTGCCAGCAGCGTAGGGGGACAGGCGAATGAAAAACTGTTTTTT.